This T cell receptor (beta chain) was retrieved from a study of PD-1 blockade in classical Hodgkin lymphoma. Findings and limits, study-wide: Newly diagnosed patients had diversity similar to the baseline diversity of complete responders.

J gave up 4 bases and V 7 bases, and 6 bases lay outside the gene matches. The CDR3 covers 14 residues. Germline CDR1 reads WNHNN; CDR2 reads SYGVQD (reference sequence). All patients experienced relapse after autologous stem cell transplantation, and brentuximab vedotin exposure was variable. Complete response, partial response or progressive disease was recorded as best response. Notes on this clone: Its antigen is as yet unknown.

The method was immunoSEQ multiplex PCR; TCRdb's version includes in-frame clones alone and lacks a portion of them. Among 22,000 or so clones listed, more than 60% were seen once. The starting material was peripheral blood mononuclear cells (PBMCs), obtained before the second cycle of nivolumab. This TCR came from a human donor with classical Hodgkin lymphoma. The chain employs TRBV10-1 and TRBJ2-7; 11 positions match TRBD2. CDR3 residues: CASNPSGRPYEQYF. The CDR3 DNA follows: TGCGCCAGCAATCCTAGCGGGAGGCCGTACGAGCAGTACTTC.